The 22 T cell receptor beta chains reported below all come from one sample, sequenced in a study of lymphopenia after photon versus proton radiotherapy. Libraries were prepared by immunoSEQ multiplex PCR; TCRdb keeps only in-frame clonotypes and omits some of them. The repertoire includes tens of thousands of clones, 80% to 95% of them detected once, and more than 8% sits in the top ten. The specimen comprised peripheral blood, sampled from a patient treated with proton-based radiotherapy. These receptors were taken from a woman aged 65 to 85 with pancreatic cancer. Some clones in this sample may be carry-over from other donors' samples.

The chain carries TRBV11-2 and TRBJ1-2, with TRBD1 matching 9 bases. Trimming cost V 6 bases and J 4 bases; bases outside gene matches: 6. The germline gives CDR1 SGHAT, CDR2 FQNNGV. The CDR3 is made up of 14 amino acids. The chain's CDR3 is CASRTGQGGYGYTF. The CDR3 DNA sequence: TGTGCCAGCAGGACGGGACAGGGCGGCTATGGCTACACCTTC.

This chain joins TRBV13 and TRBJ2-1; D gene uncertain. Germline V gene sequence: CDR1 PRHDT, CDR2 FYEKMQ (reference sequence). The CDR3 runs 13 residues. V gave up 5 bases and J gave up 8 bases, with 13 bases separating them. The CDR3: CASSHTPNDEQFF. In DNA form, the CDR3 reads TGTGCCAGCAGCCACACCCCCAACGATGAGCAGTTCTTC.

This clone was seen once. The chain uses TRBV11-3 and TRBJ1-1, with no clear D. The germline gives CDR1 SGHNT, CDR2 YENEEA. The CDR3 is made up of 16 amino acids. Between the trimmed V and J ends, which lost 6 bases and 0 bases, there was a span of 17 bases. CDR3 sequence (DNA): TGTGCCAGCAGGCATCCCCGGGTCAGATTGAACACTGAAGCTTTCTTT. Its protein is CASRHPRVRLNTEAFF.

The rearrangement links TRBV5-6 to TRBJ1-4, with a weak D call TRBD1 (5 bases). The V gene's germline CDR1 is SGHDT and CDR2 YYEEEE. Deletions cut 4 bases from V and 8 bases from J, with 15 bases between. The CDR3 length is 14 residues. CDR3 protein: CASSPGRSLEKLFF. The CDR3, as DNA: TGTGCCAGCAGCCCGGGACGGTCTTTGGAAAAACTGTTTTTT.

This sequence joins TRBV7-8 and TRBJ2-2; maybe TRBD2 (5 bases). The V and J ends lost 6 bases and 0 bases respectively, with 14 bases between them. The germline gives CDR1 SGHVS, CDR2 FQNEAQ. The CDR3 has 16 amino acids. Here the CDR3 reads CASRRTQGSNTGELFF. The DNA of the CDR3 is TGTGCCAGCAGACGGACTCAAGGATCGAACACCGGGGAGCTGTTTTTT.

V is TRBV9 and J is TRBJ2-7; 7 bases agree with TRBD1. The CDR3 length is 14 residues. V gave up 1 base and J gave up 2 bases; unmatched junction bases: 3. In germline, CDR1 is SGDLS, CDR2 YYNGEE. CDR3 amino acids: CASSVSGQPYEQYF. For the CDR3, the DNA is TGTGCCAGCAGCGTATCGGGACAGCCCTACGAGCAGTACTTC.

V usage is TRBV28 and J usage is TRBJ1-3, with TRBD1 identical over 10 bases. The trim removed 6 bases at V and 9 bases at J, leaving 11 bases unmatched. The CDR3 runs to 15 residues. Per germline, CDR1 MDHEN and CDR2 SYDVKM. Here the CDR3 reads CASRGDRGIGSTIYF. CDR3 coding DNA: TGTGCCAGCAGAGGGGACAGGGGAATCGGGAGCACCATATATTTT. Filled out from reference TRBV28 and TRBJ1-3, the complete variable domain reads DVKVTQSSRYLVKRTGEKVFLECVQDMDHENMFWYRQDPGLGLRLIYFSYDVKMKEKGDIPEGYSVSREKKERFSLILESASTNQTSMYLCASRGDRGIGSTIYFGEGSWLTVV.

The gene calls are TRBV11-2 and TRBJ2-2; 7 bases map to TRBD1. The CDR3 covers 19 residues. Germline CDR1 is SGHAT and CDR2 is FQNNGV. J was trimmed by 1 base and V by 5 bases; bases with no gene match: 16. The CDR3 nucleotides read TGTGCCAGCAGCAACCCCGGGACAGTGCTTCCCCAGAACACCGGGGAGCTGTTTTTT. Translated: CASSNPGTVLPQNTGELFF.

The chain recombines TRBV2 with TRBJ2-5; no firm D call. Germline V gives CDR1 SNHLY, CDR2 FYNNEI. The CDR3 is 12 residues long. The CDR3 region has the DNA TGTGCAACAGCATGGCAGATAGAGACCCAGTACTTC. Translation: CATAWQIETQYF.

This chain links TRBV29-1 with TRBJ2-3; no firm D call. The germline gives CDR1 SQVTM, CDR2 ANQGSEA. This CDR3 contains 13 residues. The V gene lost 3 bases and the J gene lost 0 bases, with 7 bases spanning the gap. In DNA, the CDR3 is TGCAGCGTTGATGTCAGGAGCACAGATACGCAGTATTTT. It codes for CSVDVRSTDTQYF.

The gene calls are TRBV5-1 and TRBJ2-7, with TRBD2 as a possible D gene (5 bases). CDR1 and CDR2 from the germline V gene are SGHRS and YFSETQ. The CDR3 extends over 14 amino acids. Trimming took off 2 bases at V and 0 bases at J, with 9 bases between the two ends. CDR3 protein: CASSLEGSSYEQYF. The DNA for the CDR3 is TGCGCCAGCAGCTTAGAAGGGAGCTCCTACGAGCAGTACTTC.

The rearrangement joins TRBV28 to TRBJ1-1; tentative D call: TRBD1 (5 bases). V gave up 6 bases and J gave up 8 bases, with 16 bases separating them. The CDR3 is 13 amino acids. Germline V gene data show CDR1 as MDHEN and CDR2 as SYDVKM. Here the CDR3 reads CASSPPFRQEAFF. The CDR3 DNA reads TGTGCCAGCAGCCCACCCTTTCGACAGGAAGCTTTCTTT.

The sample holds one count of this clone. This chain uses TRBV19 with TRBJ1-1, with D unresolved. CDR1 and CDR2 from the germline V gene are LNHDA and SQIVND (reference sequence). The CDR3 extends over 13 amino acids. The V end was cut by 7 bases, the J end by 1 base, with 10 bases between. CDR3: CASKNERNTEAFF. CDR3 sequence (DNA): TGTGCCAGTAAAAACGAGAGGAACACTGAAGCTTTCTTT.

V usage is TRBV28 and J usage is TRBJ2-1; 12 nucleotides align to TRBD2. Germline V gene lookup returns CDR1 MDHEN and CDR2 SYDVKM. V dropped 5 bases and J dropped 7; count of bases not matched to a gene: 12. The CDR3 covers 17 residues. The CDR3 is CASSHRLAGEPGNEQFF. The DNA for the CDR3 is TGTGCCAGCAGTCACAGACTAGCGGGAGAACCCGGTAATGAGCAGTTCTTC.

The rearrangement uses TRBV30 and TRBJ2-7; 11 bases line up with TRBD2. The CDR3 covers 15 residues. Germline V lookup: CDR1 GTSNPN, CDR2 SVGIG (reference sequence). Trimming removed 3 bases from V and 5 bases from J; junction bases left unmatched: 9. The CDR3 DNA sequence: TGTGCCTGGAGCCGGGATAGCGGGAGGGTAAACGAGCAGTACTTC. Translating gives CAWSRDSGRVNEQYF.

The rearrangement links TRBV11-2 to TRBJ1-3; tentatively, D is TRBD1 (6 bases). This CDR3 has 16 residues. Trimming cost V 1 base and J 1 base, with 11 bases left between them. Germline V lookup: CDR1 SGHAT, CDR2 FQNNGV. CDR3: CASSLVQGGSGNTIYF. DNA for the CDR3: TGTGCCAGCAGCTTAGTACAGGGCGGATCTGGAAACACCATATATTTT.

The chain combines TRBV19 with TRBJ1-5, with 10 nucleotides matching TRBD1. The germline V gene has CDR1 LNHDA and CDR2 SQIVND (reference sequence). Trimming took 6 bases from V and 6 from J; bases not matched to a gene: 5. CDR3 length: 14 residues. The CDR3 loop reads CASSRQGAGQPQHF. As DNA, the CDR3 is TGTGCCAGTAGCAGACAGGGGGCAGGTCAGCCCCAGCATTTT.

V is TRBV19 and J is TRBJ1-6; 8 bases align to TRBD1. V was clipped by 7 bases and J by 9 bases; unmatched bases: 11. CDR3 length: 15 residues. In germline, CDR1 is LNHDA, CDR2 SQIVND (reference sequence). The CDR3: CASTSATGAPSPLHF. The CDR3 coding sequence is TGTGCCAGTACCTCAGCGACAGGGGCCCCTTCACCCCTCCACTTT.

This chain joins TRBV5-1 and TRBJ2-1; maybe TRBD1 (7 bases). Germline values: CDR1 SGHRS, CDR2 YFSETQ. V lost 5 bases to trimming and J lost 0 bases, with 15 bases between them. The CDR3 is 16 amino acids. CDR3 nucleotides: TGCGCCAGCAGGGGAGGCAGGGGGAGCTCCTACAATGAGCAGTTCTTC. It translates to CASRGGRGSSYNEQFF.

CDR3 region: CASSLVSYSPLHF. The CDR3 DNA follows: TGTGCCAGCAGCTTAGTTTCTTATTCACCCCTCCACTTT. This chain uses TRBV11-3 with TRBJ1-6; D unclear. V was pared by 1 base and J by 8 bases, with 6 bases between. Germline assignment: CDR1 SGHNT and CDR2 YENEEA. This CDR3 comprises 13 residues.

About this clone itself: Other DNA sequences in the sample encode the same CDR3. Written as DNA, the CDR3 is TGTGCCACCCGGACAGGGGGTGCAGAGACCCAGTACTTC. Protein product: CATRTGGAETQYF. The V gene is TRBV28, the J gene TRBJ2-5, with TRBD1 matching 10 bases. V lost 10 bases to trimming and J lost 4 bases; unmatched junction nucleotides: 6. The CDR3 covers 13 residues. The V gene's germline CDR1 is MDHEN and CDR2 SYDVKM. Based on the CDR3 plus reference TRBV28 and TRBJ2-5, the full variable domain is DVKVTQSSRYLVKRTGEKVFLECVQDMDHENMFWYRQDPGLGLRLIYFSYDVKMKEKGDIPEGYSVSREKKERFSLILESASTNQTSMYLCATRTGGAETQYFGPGTRLLVL.

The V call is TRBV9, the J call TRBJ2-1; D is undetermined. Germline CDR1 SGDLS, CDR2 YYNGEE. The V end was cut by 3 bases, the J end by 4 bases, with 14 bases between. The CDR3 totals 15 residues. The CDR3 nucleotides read TGTGCCAGCAGCGCTGGATTCGGTAGTTACAATGAGCAGTTCTTC. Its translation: CASSAGFGSYNEQFF.